This passage covers 11 T cell receptor beta chains from one sample sequenced in a study of regulatory T cells in long-lasting Graves disease. Time point here: newly diagnosed GD, antithyroid drugs for less than 3 months. PBMC RNA served as the TCR library source. Researchers made TCR beta libraries by using iRepertoire HTBI primers and running Arm-PCR on CDR3 regions. TCRdb itself ran the multiplex PCR reads through MiXCR, one entry per CDR3 protein. The repertoire holds 200,000 to 250,000 distinct CDR3 sequences, 20% to 25% seen once, with approximately 13% in the top ten. The sequencing here drew on peripheral blood mononuclear cells (PBMCs), taken at new diagnosis, from a patient treated with antithyroid drugs. The receptors were sampled from a female donor with Graves disease.

The genes are TRBV7-2 and TRBJ2-3, with D perhaps TRBD1 (6 bases). V was cut by 1 base and J by 7 bases, with 12 bases left in between. Germline V CDR1 and CDR2: SGHTA, FQGNSA. The CDR3 spans 14 residues. For the CDR3, the DNA is TGTGCCAGCAGCTTAGGGGGCAGGGGATATACGCAGTATTTT. Translating gives CASSLGGRGYTQYF.

This clonotype was observed at least ten times. The chain is built from TRBV4-3 and TRBJ1-5; D remains ambiguous. Germline-derived CDR1 and CDR2 are LGHNA and YSLEER. Between the trimmed V and J ends, which lost 1 base and 0 bases, there was a span of 7 bases. This CDR3 has 15 amino acids. The DNA of the CDR3 is TGCGCCAGCAGCCAAGCGGGGTATAGCAATCAGCCCCAGCATTTT. Residues: CASSQAGYSNQPQHF.

The chain has TRBV7-9 and TRBJ2-5; 7 bases fit TRBD2. The V gene end was trimmed by 3 bases and the J gene end by 7 bases; junction bases not matched to a gene: 2. Germline V gene data show CDR1 as SEHNR and CDR2 as FQNEAQ (reference sequence). CDR3 length: 12 residues. The CDR3 protein is CASSLGGWTQYF. The CDR3 DNA reads TGTGCCAGCAGCTTGGGGGGGTGGACCCAGTACTTC.

The gene calls are TRBV19 and TRBJ2-7, with 8 bases lining up with TRBD1. CDR3 length: 15 residues. The trim removed 4 bases at V and 2 bases at J, leaving 7 bases unmatched. Germline CDR1 is LNHDA and CDR2 is SQIVND (reference sequence). CDR3 nucleotides: TGTGCCAGTAGTACCCGGGACAGGCCAGCCTACGAGCAGTACTTC. Translating gives CASSTRDRPAYEQYF.

This clonotype showed up many times. The V and J genes are TRBV18 and TRBJ2-1; TRBD1 agrees at 7 bases. The CDR3 runs 15 residues. After removal of 3 bases from V and 0 bases from J, the junction contained 2 bases not matched to a gene. Germline lookup yields CDR1 KGHSH and CDR2 LQKENI. CDR3 DNA sequence: TGTGCCAGCTCACCGACAGGGAGCTCCTACAATGAGCAGTTCTTC. It translates to CASSPTGSSYNEQFF.

In the case of this clonotype: This may be a read error: a much more frequent sequence differs by one nucleotide. The chain has TRBV12-5 and TRBJ2-2, with 8 bases that match TRBD2. Germline CDR1 is LGHNT and CDR2 is FRNRAP. After removal of 4 bases from V and 6 bases from J, the junction contained 13 bases not matched to a gene. The CDR3 has 17 amino acids. Written as DNA, the CDR3 is TGTGCTAGTGGTTGGCAGACTAGCGAAATTCTTGCCGGGGAGCTGTTTTTT. It is translated as CASGWQTSEILAGELFF.

The rearrangement joins TRBV12-3 or TRBV12-4 to TRBJ2-3; D could derive from TRBD1 or TRBD2 (5 bases each). The CDR3 sequence is 15 residues long. V was pared by 3 bases and J by 6 bases, with 16 bases between. In DNA form, the CDR3 reads TGTGCCAGCAGTTTTGTGCAGGGTTGGAGGGATACGCAGTATTTT. Amino acid sequence: CASSFVQGWRDTQYF.

This clonotype was recorded many times. The chain couples TRBV12-3 or TRBV12-4 to TRBJ2-7, with TRBD1 matching over 7 bases. This CDR3 has 13 residues. The V gene end was trimmed by 6 bases and the J gene end by 6 bases; junction bases not matched to a gene: 8. CDR3 DNA sequence: TGTGCCAGCAGCTCAGACAGGGATTTCGAGCAGTACTTC. Translation: CASSSDRDFEQYF.

V gene TRBV7-2 combines with J gene TRBJ1-1; D unclear. The germline gives CDR1 SGHTA, CDR2 FQGNSA. The CDR3 loop spans 12 amino acids. Trimming took off 3 bases at V and 10 bases at J, with 12 bases between the two ends. Here the CDR3 DNA reads TGTGCCAGCAGCTTTGGGCTTGGTGGAGCTTTCTTT. Protein: CASSFGLGGAFF. Drawing the rest from reference TRBV7-2 and TRBJ1-1, the complete variable domain is GAGVSQSPSNKVTEKGKDVELRCDPISGHTALYWYRQSLGQGLEFLIYFQGNSAPDKSGLPSDRFSAERTGGSVSTLTIQRTQQEDSAVYLCASSFGLGGAFFGQGTRLTVV.

This clonotype was picked up a small number of times. This chain uses TRBV10-3 with TRBJ2-5; 8 positions match TRBD1. The V gene's germline CDR1 is ENHRY and CDR2 SYGVKD. The CDR3 is 13 residues long. J lost 5 bases, V lost 2 bases, and 1 base had no gene match. CDR3 sequence: CAISERQGETQYF. CDR3 nucleotide sequence: TGTGCCATCAGTGAGCGACAGGGGGAGACCCAGTACTTC.

This clonotype was found many times. The V and J genes are TRBV7-2 and TRBJ2-6; D ambiguous. The CDR3 totals 15 residues. Between the trimmed V and J ends, which lost 4 bases and 2 bases, there was a span of 9 bases. CDR1 and CDR2 (germline): SGHTA, FQGNSA. The CDR3 spells CASSSYQAGANVLTF. Here the CDR3 DNA reads TGTGCCAGCAGCTCTTACCAAGCTGGGGCCAACGTCCTGACTTTC.